This entry describes one T cell receptor (beta chain). Its antigen remains unknown. The sample originates from a study of cytomegalovirus exposure and HLA in healthy donors. Some clones are missing from TCRdb's copy, which holds only in-frame ones; the method was immunoSEQ multiplex PCR. Of roughly 190,000 clones in the sample, about 84% were seen once. Study observations and caveats: The classifier was said to identify cytomegalovirus status with high specificity and sensitivity. Investigators reported 150 to 200 TCR beta chains as tied to cytomegalovirus.

The receptor was isolated from a woman between 18 and 30 years old in good health and CMV-seronegative. Material: PBMCs.

The DNA of the CDR3 is TGTGCCAGCAGTGGTAGGGGGGGCCTTTACAATGAGCAGTTCTTC. Its protein product is CASSGRGGLYNEQFF. The rearrangement uses TRBV2 and TRBJ2-1; a possible D gene is TRBD2 (7 bases). V gave up 4 bases and J gave up 4 bases, with 14 bases separating them. CDR1 is SNHLY, CDR2 FYNNEI, per germline. CDR3 length: 15 residues.